This entry concerns a single T cell receptor (beta chain). TCRdb redid the calling of the 5' RACE reads with MiXCR, one entry per CDR3 protein. The table shows 200,000 to 300,000 distinct CDR3 sequences, with 6% to 8% occurring only once. V lost 1 base, J lost 4 bases, and 9 bases lay in between. Germline values: CDR1 SGHKS, CDR2 YYEKEE (reference sequence). This CDR3 comprises 15 residues. The data were obtained in a study of T cells after yellow fever vaccination. V and J are TRBV5-5 and TRBJ2-6, with D uncertain. The receptor was derived from a man aged 25-45 years who received the YFV17D yellow fever vaccine. Here the sequenced sample was CD4+ T cells sorted from PBMCs, taken on the day of the yellow fever booster vaccination. The CDR3: CASSLLLAGANVLTF. The CDR3 nucleotides are TGTGCCAGCAGCTTGTTGTTGGCGGGGGCCAACGTCCTGACTTTC.